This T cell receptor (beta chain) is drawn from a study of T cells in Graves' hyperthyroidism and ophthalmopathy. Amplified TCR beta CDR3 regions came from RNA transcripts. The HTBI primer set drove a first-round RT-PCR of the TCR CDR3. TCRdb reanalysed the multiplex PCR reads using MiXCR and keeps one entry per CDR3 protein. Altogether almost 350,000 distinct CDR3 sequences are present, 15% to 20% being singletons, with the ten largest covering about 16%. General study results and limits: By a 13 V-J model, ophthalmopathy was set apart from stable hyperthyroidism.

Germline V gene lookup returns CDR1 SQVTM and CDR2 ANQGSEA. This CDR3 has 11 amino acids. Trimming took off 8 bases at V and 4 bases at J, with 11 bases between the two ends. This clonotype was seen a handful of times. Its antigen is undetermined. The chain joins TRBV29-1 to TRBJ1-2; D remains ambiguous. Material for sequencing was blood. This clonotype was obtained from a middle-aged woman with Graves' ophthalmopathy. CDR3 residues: CSLRTAYGYTF. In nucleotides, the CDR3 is TGCAGCCTTCGGACGGCCTATGGCTACACCTTC.